Listed here are 14 T cell receptor beta chains from one sample, sequenced in a study of persistence of HIV-infected CD4 T cells. No antigen has been assigned to these receptors. Stimulation used around 9.1 ug/mL lysate from CMV-infected fibroblasts. CD40L-negative CD69-negative CD45RO-high memory CD4+ T cells were sorted as populations depleted of antigen-responding cells. This was the immunoSEQ version 4 assay in survey mode. Sequenced by immunoSEQ multiplex PCR; TCRdb stores in-frame clones only, minus some. This table has 25,000 to 35,000 clones, about 80% appearing once. The material sequenced was CD4+ T cells sorted from PBMCs after 18-hour stimulation, taken from a patient who received antiretroviral therapy. The receptors come from an adult woman with HIV who was CMV-seropositive.

This clone was observed a handful of times. The chain combines TRBV14 with TRBJ1-1, with D hard to call. The CDR3 extends over 13 amino acids. Germline assignment: CDR1 SGHDN and CDR2 FVKESK. The V end lost 0 bases, the J end lost 9 bases, and 11 bases lay between the germline ends. The CDR3 loop is CASSQDGRLKAFF. The CDR3 nucleotides are TGTGCCAGCAGCCAAGATGGCCGTTTAAAAGCTTTCTTT.

The J gene is TRBJ2-1, the V gene TRBV7-2; 7 positions agree with TRBD1. This CDR3 contains 14 residues. The germline V gene has CDR1 SGHTA and CDR2 FQGNSA. The trim removed 2 bases at V and 8 bases at J, leaving 6 bases unmatched. The CDR3: CASSLRTGRYEQFF. The CDR3 DNA follows: TGTGCCAGCAGCTTAAGGACAGGAAGATATGAGCAGTTCTTC.

Note on this clone: The same CDR3 can be traced to other DNA sequences in this sample. This chain joins TRBV9 and TRBJ1-6; 7 nucleotides match TRBD1. After removal of 3 bases from V and 7 bases from J, the junction contained 4 bases not matched to a gene. CDR1 SGDLS and CDR2 YYNGEE come from the germline V gene. This CDR3 region has 14 residues. CDR3 sequence reads: CASSATGANSPLHF. Written as DNA, the CDR3 is TGTGCCAGCAGCGCCACAGGGGCAAATTCACCCCTCCACTTT.

The chain is built from TRBV5-1 and TRBJ1-5; D gene ambiguous. V lost 1 base to trimming and J lost 4 bases, with 6 bases between them. This CDR3 has 13 residues. Germline loops: CDR1 SGHRS, CDR2 YFSETQ. The CDR3 spells CASSLSENQPQHF. In DNA form, the CDR3 reads TGCGCCAGCAGCTTGTCGGAGAATCAGCCCCAGCATTTT.

The gene calls are TRBV19 and TRBJ2-7; D possibly corresponds to TRBD1 (6 bases). CDR3 size: 13 residues. V gave up 5 bases and J gave up 5 bases, with 13 bases separating them. Germline values: CDR1 LNHDA, CDR2 SQIVND (reference sequence). The CDR3 region has the DNA TGTGCCAGTAGTGGAGGCAGGGGCGACGAGCAGTACGTC. Protein product: CASSGGRGDEQYV.

The J gene is TRBJ1-5, the V gene TRBV19; 8 bases are a match to TRBD1. The CDR3 is made up of 16 amino acids. Germline V CDR1 and CDR2: LNHDA, SQIVND (reference sequence). V was clipped by 7 bases and J by 0 bases; unmatched bases: 8. The CDR3, as DNA: TGTGCCAGTATTGGACAGGGAACCCATAGCAATCAGCCCCAGCATTTT. Translation gives CASIGQGTHSNQPQHF. Drawing the rest from reference TRBV19 and TRBJ1-5, the complete variable domain is DGGITQSPKYLFRKEGQNVTLSCEQNLNHDAMYWYRQDPGQGLRLIYYSQIVNDFQKGDIAEGYSVSREKKESFPLTVTSAQKNPTAFYLCASIGQGTHSNQPQHFGDGTRLSIL.

The chain is built from TRBV6-5 and TRBJ1-1; TRBD1 is a possible D gene (5 bases). The CDR3 totals 12 residues. Deletions cut 10 bases from V and 0 bases from J, with 9 bases between. From germline, CDR1 is MNHEY and CDR2 SVGAGI. CDR3 loop: CATGGMNTEAFF. CDR3 DNA: TGTGCCACCGGGGGGATGAACACTGAAGCTTTCTTT.

This chain uses TRBV2 with TRBJ1-3; unclear D gene. Germline V gene lookup returns CDR1 SNHLY and CDR2 FYNNEI. The CDR3 is 13 residues long. The germline V and J ends were trimmed by 7 bases and 4 bases, with 11 bases remaining between them. The CDR3 region is CASILQRGNTIYF. The CDR3 coding sequence is TGTGCCAGCATCCTACAGAGGGGAAACACCATATATTTT.

This chain connects TRBV7-8 to TRBJ2-2, with D perhaps matching TRBD1 (6 bases). Germline CDR1 is SGHVS and CDR2 is FQNEAQ. This CDR3 is 18 amino acids long. The ends were cut back, 2 bases at V and 6 bases at J, with 22 bases in the middle. CDR3 sequence reads: CASSLRDIIRTVAGELFF. CDR3 DNA sequence: TGTGCCAGCAGCTTACGGGACATTATCCGAACAGTCGCCGGGGAGCTGTTTTTT.

This clone was seen just once. This rearrangement joins TRBV30 to TRBJ2-2, with TRBD1 identical over 7 bases. Germline V gene sequence: CDR1 GTSNPN, CDR2 SVGIG (reference sequence). The CDR3 loop spans 15 amino acids. Trimming removed 0 bases from V and 3 bases from J; junction bases left unmatched: 4. For the CDR3, the DNA is TGTGCCTGGAGTGTTTTTGGACAGGACACCGGGGAGCTGTTTTTT. It codes for CAWSVFGQDTGELFF.

This chain uses TRBV2 with TRBJ1-5, with a weak D call TRBD1 (5 bases). The CDR3 contains 13 residues. Germline CDR1 and CDR2: SNHLY and FYNNEI. V was shortened by 6 bases and J by 5 bases, with 11 bases between the two germline ends. CDR3 sequence reads: CASSREGDQPQHF. In DNA form, the CDR3 reads TGTGCCAGCAGCAGGGAGGGTGATCAGCCCCAGCATTTT.

V usage is TRBV24-1 and J usage is TRBJ2-1, with D perhaps TRBD1 or TRBD2 (5 bases each). There are 18 residues in the CDR3. V gave up 4 bases and J gave up 2 bases, with 20 bases separating them. CDR1 is KGHDR and CDR2 is SFDVKD in the germline V gene. The CDR3: CATSETSFRDAAYNEQFF. The CDR3 nucleotides read TGTGCCACCAGTGAGACCTCCTTCCGGGACGCGGCCTACAATGAGCAGTTCTTC.

V and J are TRBV5-4 and TRBJ2-1; 8 nucleotides line up with TRBD1. Germline trimming cut 1 base from V and 6 bases from J; bases unmatched to any gene: 0. Germline CDR1 is SGHNT and CDR2 is YYREEE (reference sequence). The CDR3 extends over 13 amino acids. The CDR3 reads CASSLTGGNEQFF. CDR3 in DNA: TGTGCCAGCAGCTTGACAGGGGGCAATGAGCAGTTCTTC.

Worth noting for this clone: This CDR3 is also generated by other DNA sequences in the sample. This chain connects TRBV6-5 to TRBJ1-4; no clear D gene. CDR1 and CDR2 (germline): MNHEY, SVGAGI. Trimming pared 2 bases from V and 4 bases from J, leaving 8 bases between. The CDR3 runs 14 residues. Here the CDR3 DNA reads TGTGCCAGCAGTTACGGCCAGTTTAATGAAAAACTGTTTTTT. This encodes CASSYGQFNEKLFF.